This T cell receptor beta chain was retrieved from a study of T cell repertoires in cytomegalovirus infection. TCRdb fed the reads into MiXCR, producing one record per CDR3 protein. Among more than 400,000 distinct CDR3 sequences listed, around a quarter were seen once. Germline loops: CDR1 SGHVS, CDR2 FQNEAQ. The length of the CDR3 is 18 residues. Between the trimmed V and J ends, which lost 1 base and 8 bases, there was a span of 23 bases. This clonotype was counted between two and nine times. This rearrangement joins TRBV7-8 to TRBJ1-4; D is possibly TRBD1 (6 bases). The sequence derives from a human donor in good health (CMV status not recorded). Some clones in this sample may be carry-over from other donors' samples. Sequencing input: PBMCs. The CDR3 protein is CASSLVVGALRPGEKLFF. Here the CDR3 DNA reads TGTGCCAGCAGCTTAGTGGTGGGGGCCCTTCGTCCGGGGGAAAAACTGTTTTTT.